This TCR beta chain stems from a study of blood T cell repertoires in COVID-19 (dated by TCRdb to 2020 to 2021). Looking at the study overall: The collaborator samples originated in the United States, Italy and Spain and spanned the acute and convalescent phases of COVID-19. The material from the prospective study consisted of cDNA or gDNA derived from T cells, B-cell-depleted T cells, or PBMCs. HLA class I and class II types, where available, came from metadata supplied by the sample provider rather than from assay-based typing. Samples came from the ongoing ImmuneRACE study (first 160 participants) plus 1,254 subjects from 6 global collaborators. The repertoires were released in a freely available public database meant as a resource for research on the immune response to SARS-CoV-2. Deeply sampled blood TCRbeta repertoires from subjects exposed to, actively infected with, or recovered from COVID-19 were included in the dataset. A de-identified subject ID, COVID-19 status, age in years and sex were almost always included in the sample metadata. What the study reported, not specific to this receptor: The amount of clinical and demographic metadata varied by source and participant and was provided uncurated.

V trim: 6 bases; J trim: 6 bases; unmatched bases: 7. The cysteine opens and the phenylalanine closes a CDR3 of 12 amino acids. Only CDR3 DNA is held: 36 bases, read in frame from base 1. CDR1 and CDR2 (SQVTM, ANQGSEA) derive from the germline V gene. Enrolling through a virtual design, the prospective study's participants ranged in age from roughly 18 to 95 years and lived across some 22 United States geographic areas. In the prospective study, participants were assigned to cohorts based on the clinical history participants reported in a screening survey and a study questionnaire. For ImmuneRACE Cohort 3, a participant was defined as recovered based on two consecutive negative NP/OP PCR tests, clearance by a healthcare professional, or resolution of symptoms. In the prospective study, mobile phlebotomists collected whole blood, serum and a nasopharyngeal or oropharyngeal swab from each participant. Participants in the prospective study had the option to provide additional blood draws and questionnaires over a roughly two-month period. Prospective study blood samples were shipped either frozen or at room temperature before DNA extraction.

On this clone itself: Its antigen remains undetermined. Per-nucleotide qualities are absent, and no much larger clonotype sits a single base away.

TCRbeta CDR3 regions were amplified from genomic DNA by means of the immunoSEQ Assay, a bias-controlled multiplex PCR. Turning to the authors' computational methods: Nucleated cell counts per sample were estimated from amplification of reference gene primers within the assay. Sequence reads were collapsed and filtered to measure the absolute abundance of every unique TCRbeta CDR3 rearrangement. For each sample, productive Simpson clonality was calculated by taking the square root of Simpson's diversity index across productive rearrangements. TCRdb holds this immuneACCESS table with in-frame rearrangements only. Some clones are missing; in checked studies, unresolved V genes explain under half, and the rest has no known cause. V, J and clone size were drawn from that table, and D and trimming were deduced from the DNA. The sample includes over 250,000 clones, with 90% observed a single time. More than 0.95% of the sample lies in the top ten.

The sequenced material came from PBMCs or T cells enriched from blood (not recorded which). The TCR sequence derives from a woman aged 25 to 39 who had recovered from COVID-19. The rearrangement combines TRBV29-1 with TRBJ1-1, with 7 bases matching TRBD1. CDR3 reads: CSVGDRGAEAFF. The nucleotides are TGCAGCGTGGGGGACAGAGGCGCTGAAGCTTTCTTT.